This T cell receptor (beta chain) was sequenced in a study of response to subunit inactivated influenza vaccine. Study-wide findings and caveats: The authors proposed limited new T cell recruitment per seasonal influenza vaccination.

One entry per CDR3 protein, called by TCRdb with MiXCR from the RT-PCR reads. The profile covers approximately 680,000 distinct CDR3 sequences, with 15% to 18% appearing a single time and 11% taken by the ten largest. This CDR3 spans 18 amino acids. Between the trimmed V and J ends, which lost 8 bases and 2 bases, there was a span of 25 bases. Germline assignment: CDR1 MNHNS and CDR2 SASEGT. This clonotype was seen only a few times. Its antigen is as yet unknown. The starting material was PBMCs from blood, obtained about 13 days after vaccination. The receptor was isolated from a man aged 50-59 years who received an inactivated influenza vaccine. The rearrangement joins TRBV6-1 to TRBJ2-1; D is possibly TRBD1 or TRBD2 (6 bases each). In DNA, the CDR3 is TGTGCCAGCGGAGGGGGTAGCGGACGCCTGGGGGCCTACAATGAGCAGTTCTTC. This translates into CASGGGSGRLGAYNEQFF.